This T cell receptor (beta chain) appears in the sequencing data of a study of OX40 agonist ivuxolimab in advanced cancers. Study details: Patients were given ivuxolimab, an antibody that agonizes OX40 (CD134). Findings of the study overall: CD8+ T cells were the subset that, on average, had more expanded clones than CD4+. Patients who responded partially at 0.1-3.0 mg/kg showed clonal expansion ranking among the lowest. A proportion of nonresponders additionally exhibited low normalized T-cell clonal expansion.

The protocol was immunoSEQ multiplex PCR, while the TCRdb copy is restricted to in-frame clones and leaves out a portion. The table records around 69,000 clones, 85% to 90% of them present only once. Concerning this clone itself: Its antigen is still unknown.

Between the trimmed V and J ends, which lost 5 bases and 6 bases, there was a span of 19 bases. Germline V lookup: CDR1 MNHNY, CDR2 SVGAGI (reference sequence). There are 15 residues in the CDR3. The sample here was CD4+ or CD8+ T cells sorted from blood, taken in a trial of the OX40 agonist ivuxolimab. The rearrangement links TRBV6-6 to TRBJ1-2; maybe TRBD1 (6 bases). This clonotype was sampled from an adult with an advanced solid tumor such as melanoma, head and neck, liver or kidney cancer. The CDR3 nucleotides read TGTGCCAGCAGTATACAGGGTATACCGGAGGATGGCTACACCTTC. It specifies CASSIQGIPEDGYTF.